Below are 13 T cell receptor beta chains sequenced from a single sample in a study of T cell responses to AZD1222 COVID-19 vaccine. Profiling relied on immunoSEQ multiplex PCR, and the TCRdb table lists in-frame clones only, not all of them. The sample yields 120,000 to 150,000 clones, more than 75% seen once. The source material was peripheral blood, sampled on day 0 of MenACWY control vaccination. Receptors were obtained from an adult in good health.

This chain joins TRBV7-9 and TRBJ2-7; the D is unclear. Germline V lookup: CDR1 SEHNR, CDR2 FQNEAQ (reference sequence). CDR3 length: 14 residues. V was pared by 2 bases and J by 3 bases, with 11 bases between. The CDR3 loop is CASSLSELGYEQYF. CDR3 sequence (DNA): TGTGCCAGCAGCTTAAGCGAGTTAGGCTACGAGCAGTACTTC.

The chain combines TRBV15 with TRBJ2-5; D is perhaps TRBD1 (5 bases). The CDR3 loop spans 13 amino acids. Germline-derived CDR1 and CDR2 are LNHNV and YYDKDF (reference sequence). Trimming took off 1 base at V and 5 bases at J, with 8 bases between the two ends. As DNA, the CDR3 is TGTGCCACCAGCAGAGGGGGCATGGAGACCCAGTACTTC. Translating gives CATSRGGMETQYF. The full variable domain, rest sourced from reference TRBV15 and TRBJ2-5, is DAMVIQNPRYQVTQFGKPVTLSCSQTLNHNVMYWYQQKSSQAPKLLFHYYDKDFNNEADTPDNFQSRRPNTSFCFLDIRSPGLGDTAMYLCATSRGGMETQYFGPGTRLLVL.

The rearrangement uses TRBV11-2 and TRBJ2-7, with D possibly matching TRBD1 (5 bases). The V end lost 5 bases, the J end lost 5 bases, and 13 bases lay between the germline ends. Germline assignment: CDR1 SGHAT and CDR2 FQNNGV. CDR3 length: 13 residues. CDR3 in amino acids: CASSPRADNEQYF. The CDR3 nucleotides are TGTGCCAGCAGCCCCAGGGCGGATAACGAGCAGTACTTC.

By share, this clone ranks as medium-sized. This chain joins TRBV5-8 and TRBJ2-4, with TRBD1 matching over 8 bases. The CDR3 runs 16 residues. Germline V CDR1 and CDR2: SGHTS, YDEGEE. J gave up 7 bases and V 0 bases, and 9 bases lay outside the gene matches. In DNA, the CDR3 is TGTGCCAGCAGCTTGGAAATGGCACGGACAGGGAACATTCAGTACTTC. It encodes CASSLEMARTGNIQYF.

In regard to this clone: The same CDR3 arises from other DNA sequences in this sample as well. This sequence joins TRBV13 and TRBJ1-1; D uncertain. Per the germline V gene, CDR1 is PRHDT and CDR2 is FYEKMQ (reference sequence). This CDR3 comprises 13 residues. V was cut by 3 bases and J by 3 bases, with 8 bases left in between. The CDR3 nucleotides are TGTGCCAGCAGCTTTGGATCCTACACTGAAGCTTTCTTT. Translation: CASSFGSYTEAFF.

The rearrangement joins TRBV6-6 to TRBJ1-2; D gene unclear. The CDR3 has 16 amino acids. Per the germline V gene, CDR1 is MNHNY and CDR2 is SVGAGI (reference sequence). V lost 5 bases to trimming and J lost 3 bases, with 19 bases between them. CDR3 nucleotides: TGTGCCAGCAGTACCCGAGCGGAGGCACAGTACTATGGCTACACCTTC. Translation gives CASSTRAEAQYYGYTF.

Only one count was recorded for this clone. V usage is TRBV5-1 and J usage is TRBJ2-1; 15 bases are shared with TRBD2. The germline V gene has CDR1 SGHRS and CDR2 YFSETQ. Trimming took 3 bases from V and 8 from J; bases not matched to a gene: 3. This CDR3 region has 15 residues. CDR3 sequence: CASSWTSGGAYEQFF. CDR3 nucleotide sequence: TGCGCCAGCAGCTGGACTAGCGGGGGGGCGTATGAGCAGTTCTTC. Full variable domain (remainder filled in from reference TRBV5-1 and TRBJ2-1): KAGVTQTPRYLIKTRGQQVTLSCSPISGHRSVSWYQQTPGQGLQFLFEYFSETQRNKGNFPGRFSGRQFSNSRSEMNVSTLELGDSALYLCASSWTSGGAYEQFFGPGTRLTVL.

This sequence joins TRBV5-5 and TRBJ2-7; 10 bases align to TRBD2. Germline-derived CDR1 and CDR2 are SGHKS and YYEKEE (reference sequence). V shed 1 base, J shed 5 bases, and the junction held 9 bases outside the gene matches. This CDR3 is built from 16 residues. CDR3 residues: CASSLKGERGGHEQYV. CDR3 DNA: TGTGCCAGCAGCTTGAAGGGCGAGCGGGGGGGCCACGAGCAGTACGTC.

CDR3 protein: CSASRTDTYGYTF. CDR3 nucleotides: TGCAGTGCTAGTAGGACGGATACCTATGGCTACACCTTC. The V and J genes are TRBV20-1 and TRBJ1-2; D unresolved. CDR1 and CDR2 from the germline V gene are DFQATT and SNEGSKA (reference sequence). The V end lost 3 bases, the J end lost 4 bases, and 12 bases lay between the germline ends. The CDR3 runs 13 residues.

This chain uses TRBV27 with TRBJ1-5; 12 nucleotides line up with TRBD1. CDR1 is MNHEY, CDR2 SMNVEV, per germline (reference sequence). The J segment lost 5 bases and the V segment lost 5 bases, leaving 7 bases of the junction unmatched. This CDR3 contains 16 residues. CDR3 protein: CASSPRDRGPDQPQHF. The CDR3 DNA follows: TGTGCCAGCAGTCCTCGGGACAGGGGGCCCGATCAGCCCCAGCATTTT.

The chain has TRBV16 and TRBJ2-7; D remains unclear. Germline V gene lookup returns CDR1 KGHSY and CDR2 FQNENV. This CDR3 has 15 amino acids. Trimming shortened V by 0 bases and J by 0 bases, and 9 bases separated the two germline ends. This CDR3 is CASSQSGSSSYEQYF. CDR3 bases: TGTGCCAGCAGCCAATCGGGCAGTAGCTCCTACGAGCAGTACTTC.

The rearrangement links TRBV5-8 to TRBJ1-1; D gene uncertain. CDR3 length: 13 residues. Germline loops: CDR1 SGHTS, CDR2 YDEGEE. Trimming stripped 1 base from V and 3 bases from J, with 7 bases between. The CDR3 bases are TGTGCCAGCAGCTTGATTGCGGACACTGAAGCTTTCTTT. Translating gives CASSLIADTEAFF.

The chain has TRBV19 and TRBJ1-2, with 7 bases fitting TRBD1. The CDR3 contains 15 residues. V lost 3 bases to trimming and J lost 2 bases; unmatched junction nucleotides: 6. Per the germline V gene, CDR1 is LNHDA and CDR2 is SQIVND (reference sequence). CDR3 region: CASSMGQRGNYGYTF. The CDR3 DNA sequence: TGTGCCAGTAGTATGGGACAGAGGGGGAACTATGGCTACACCTTC.